The 23 T cell receptor beta chains given below trace back to one sample, sequenced in a study of blood T cells in healthy people across ages. Primers used in a second PCR of about 7 to 12 cycles were a sample-barcoded 5' primer and a J-beta primer mix. TCRdb recomputed calls from the 5' RACE reads with MiXCR, one row per CDR3 protein. The sample yields about 780,000 distinct CDR3 sequences, roughly 25% seen once. This same sample was also taken into another study, of T cells of mothers and their children.

The sequenced material came from blood. The receptors shown here come from a boy aged 5-17 years in good health.

This sequence joins TRBV14 and TRBJ2-5; 8 nucleotides line up with TRBD1. The end of the DNA fits TRBJ2-1 better, so the J call may be wrong. The CDR3 is made up of 14 amino acids. Per germline, CDR1 SGHDN and CDR2 FVKESK. The CDR3 loop reads CASRTGAEGNEQFF. CDR3 DNA sequence: TGTGCCAGCAGGACAGGGGCAGAAGGAAATGAGCAGTTCTTC.

This chain joins TRBV6-1 and TRBJ2-7; perhaps TRBD2 as D (5 bases). This CDR3 spans 13 amino acids. The germline CDR1 and CDR2 sequences are MNHNS and SASEGT. V lost 6 bases, J lost 6 bases, and 15 bases lay in between. Here the CDR3 DNA reads TGTGCCAGCAGCCAAAGAGGGATATCCGAGCAGTACTTC. This encodes CASSQRGISEQYF.

The chain links TRBV2 to TRBJ2-7, with D possibly TRBD1 on 5 matching bases. With 3 bases removed from V and 5 bases from J, the gap between germline ends came to 14 bases. The CDR3 totals 14 residues. Germline V gives CDR1 SNHLY, CDR2 FYNNEI. The CDR3 DNA sequence: TGTGCCAGCAGTGATCTGGGGCCATGGAACGAGCAGTACTTC. Protein: CASSDLGPWNEQYF.

This clonotype has a handful of counts. The V gene is TRBV5-1, the J gene TRBJ2-4; TRBD1 is a possible D gene (6 bases). The germline gives CDR1 SGHRS, CDR2 YFSETQ. This CDR3 is built from 15 residues. Trimming took 4 bases from V and 0 from J, leaving 11 bases between them. The CDR3 sequence: CASSPDSLAKNIQYF. CDR3 sequence (DNA): TGCGCCAGCAGCCCGGACAGTTTAGCCAAAAACATTCAGTACTTC.

The rearrangement uses TRBV28 and TRBJ2-3; no reliable D call. V gave up 4 bases and J gave up 9 bases, with 11 bases separating them. Germline V gene sequence: CDR1 MDHEN, CDR2 SYDVKM. This CDR3 spans 12 amino acids. The DNA of the CDR3 is TGTGCCAGCAGTTCTAAAGGGCCCACGCAGTATTTT. Its translation is CASSSKGPTQYF. Full variable domain (remainder filled in from reference TRBV28 and TRBJ2-3): DVKVTQSSRYLVKRTGEKVFLECVQDMDHENMFWYRQDPGLGLRLIYFSYDVKMKEKGDIPEGYSVSREKKERFSLILESASTNQTSMYLCASSSKGPTQYFGPGTRLTVL.

This sequence joins TRBV10-3 and TRBJ2-7, with 10 bases matching TRBD1. CDR3 size: 13 residues. In germline, CDR1 is ENHRY, CDR2 SYGVKD. V gave up 6 bases and J gave up 4 bases; unmatched junction bases: 3. Here the CDR3 reads CAIRTGGVYEQYF. The CDR3 DNA reads as TGTGCCATCAGGACAGGGGGCGTTTACGAGCAGTACTTC.

The rearrangement joins TRBV7-9 to TRBJ2-1, with TRBD2 identical over 8 bases. The junction had 5 bases not matched to a gene; V was cut back by 5 bases and J by 2 bases. The CDR3 contains 15 residues. The germline gives CDR1 SEHNR, CDR2 FQNEAQ (reference sequence). CDR3 sequence: CASSPRRGAYNEQFF. DNA for the CDR3: TGTGCCAGCAGCCCCAGGCGGGGGGCCTACAATGAGCAGTTCTTC.

CDR3 in amino acids: CAIKGGEGWNYEQYF. For the CDR3, the DNA is TGTGCCATCAAGGGGGGAGAGGGTTGGAATTACGAGCAGTACTTC. This rearrangement joins TRBV10-3 to TRBJ2-5; D tentatively fits TRBD1 or TRBD2 (6 bases each). The end of the DNA aligns better with TRBJ2-7, so the J call may be wrong. The CDR3 runs 15 residues. Germline V CDR1 and CDR2: ENHRY, SYGVKD.

This clonotype was detected a few times. The chain is built from TRBV15 and TRBJ2-3; possibly TRBD1 for D (5 bases). The CDR3 loop spans 15 amino acids. CDR1 is LNHNV and CDR2 is YYDKDF in the germline V gene (reference sequence). Trimming shortened V by 7 bases and J by 2 bases, and 16 bases separated the two germline ends. In DNA form, the CDR3 reads TGTGCCACCACACCGAGTTTCAGGGACACAGATACGCAGTATTTT. This gives the protein CATTPSFRDTDTQYF.

This chain uses TRBV5-1 with TRBJ2-1, with TRBD2 matching 10 bases. V was clipped by 1 base and J by 5 bases; unmatched bases: 9. The CDR3 has 17 amino acids. Per germline, CDR1 SGHRS and CDR2 YFSETQ. The CDR3 protein is CASSLRGLAGAHNEQFF. For the CDR3, the DNA is TGCGCCAGCAGCTTGAGGGGGCTAGCGGGGGCCCACAATGAGCAGTTCTTC.

This chain links TRBV11-2 with TRBJ1-4; D is ambiguous. Germline CDR1 is SGHAT and CDR2 is FQNNGV. Trimming stripped 4 bases from V and 5 bases from J, with 14 bases between. This CDR3 has 15 residues. DNA for the CDR3: TGTGCCAGCAGCTCGAGACAAGCACTAAATGAAAAACTGTTTTTT. Its protein is CASSSRQALNEKLFF. The full variable domain, with the rest looked up from reference TRBV11-2 and TRBJ1-4, is EAGVAQSPRYKIIEKRQSVAFWCNPISGHATLYWYQQILGQGPKLLIQFQNNGVVDDSQLPKDRFSAERLKGVDSTLKIQPAKLEDSAVYLCASSSRQALNEKLFFGSGTQLSVL.

V gene TRBV20-1 combines with J gene TRBJ2-3, with 8 bases lining up with TRBD2. V lost 0 bases and J lost 3; bases outside the gene matches: 8. Germline CDR1 DFQATT, CDR2 SNEGSKA (reference sequence). This CDR3 comprises 16 residues. The CDR3, as DNA: TGCAGTGCTAGAGATGCGGGGAGCGGGGGAACAGATACGCAGTATTTT. Translated, it gives CSARDAGSGGTDTQYF.

This clonotype turned up a few times. The rearrangement joins TRBV20-1 to TRBJ2-1, with a weak D call TRBD2 (5 bases). This CDR3 is built from 15 residues. The germline V gene has CDR1 DFQATT and CDR2 SNEGSKA (reference sequence). V lost 6 bases to trimming and J lost 1 base, with 16 bases between them. The CDR3 bases are TGCAGTGCCGTGGAGGCCCAGCGGTCCTACAATGAGCAGTTCTTC. It yields the protein CSAVEAQRSYNEQFF.

This chain connects TRBV6-6 to TRBJ2-3, with a weak D call TRBD1 (6 bases). Trimming removed 6 bases from V and 2 bases from J, with 18 bases in between. The CDR3 is 16 residues long. CDR1 MNHNY and CDR2 SVGAGI come from the germline V gene (reference sequence). Written as DNA, the CDR3 is TGTGCCAGCAGCCTATTGGACAGATTTTTCACAGATACGCAGTATTTT. It yields the protein CASSLLDRFFTDTQYF.

The chain combines TRBV11-2 with TRBJ1-1; D may be TRBD1 (6 bases). In germline, CDR1 is SGHAT, CDR2 FQNNGV. V lost 1 base and J lost 5, with 20 bases in between. The CDR3 runs to 17 residues. CDR3 sequence (DNA): TGTGCCAGCAGCTTAGGTACAGGGTTCCACCTCGGGACTGAAGCTTTCTTT. Protein: CASSLGTGFHLGTEAFF.

The chain joins TRBV12-3 or TRBV12-4 to TRBJ2-5; a possible D gene is TRBD2 (5 bases). CDR3 length: 16 amino acids. The ends were cut back, 2 bases at V and 5 bases at J, with 18 bases in the middle. CDR3 DNA: TGTGCCAGCAGTTTAACCCGACGAGCGAGGGTGGAGACCCAGTACTTC. Protein: CASSLTRRARVETQYF.

In this sample, this clonotype turned up a few times. The rearrangement joins TRBV2 to TRBJ2-7; 8 bases are a match to TRBD2. Germline loops: CDR1 SNHLY, CDR2 FYNNEI. Germline trimming cut 6 bases from V and 4 bases from J; bases unmatched to any gene: 11. This CDR3 has 15 amino acids. The CDR3: CASRTREGGSYEQYF. The CDR3, as DNA: TGTGCCAGCAGAACACGGGAGGGCGGCAGTTACGAGCAGTACTTC.

This clonotype was counted between two and nine times. The V call is TRBV12-3 or TRBV12-4, the J call TRBJ2-1, with D perhaps given as TRBD1 or TRBD2 (5 bases each). The end of the DNA is better explained by TRBJ2-5, so the J call may be wrong. The CDR3 is 14 amino acids. The CDR3 protein is CASRRGAGWETQYF. The CDR3 nucleotides are TGTGCCAGCAGGAGAGGGGCAGGGTGGGAGACCCAGTACTTC.

The CDR3 bases are TGCGCCAGCAGCCAAGGGGACATGAACTACGAGCAGTACTTC. As protein: CASSQGDMNYEQYF. This chain connects TRBV4-1 to TRBJ2-7, with D perhaps matching TRBD1 (6 bases). With 1 base removed from V and 3 bases from J, the gap between germline ends came to 10 bases. CDR1 is MGHRA, CDR2 YSYEKL, per germline. The CDR3 is 14 amino acids.

The rearrangement links TRBV20-1 to TRBJ1-1; TRBD1 matches at 9 bases. The germline gives CDR1 DFQATT, CDR2 SNEGSKA (reference sequence). V lost 3 bases to trimming and J lost 3 bases; unmatched junction nucleotides: 8. CDR3 length equals 15 residues. DNA for the CDR3: TGCAGTGCTAGGGCCCCGGGACAGGGCTACACTGAAGCTTTCTTT. Encoded protein: CSARAPGQGYTEAFF.

V usage is TRBV5-1 and J usage is TRBJ2-7, with a possible D match to TRBD1 (5 bases). The end of the DNA is better explained by TRBJ2-1, so the J call may be wrong. This CDR3 is 14 amino acids long. Germline CDR1 reads SGHRS; CDR2 reads YFSETQ. DNA for the CDR3: TGCGCCAGCAGCCCATCCGTGGGGCTCAATGAGCAGTTCTTC. Protein product: CASSPSVGLNEQFF.

This clonotype appeared a few times. The chain combines TRBV6-5 with TRBJ2-5; 10 nucleotides match TRBD2. The J call is in doubt because the DNA end fits TRBJ2-7 better. CDR3 size: 14 residues. Germline V lookup: CDR1 MNHEY, CDR2 SVGAGI. The CDR3 reads CASSYSGGSNEQYF. The CDR3 coding sequence is TGTGCCAGCAGTTATAGCGGGGGGTCGAACGAGCAGTACTTC.

The CDR3 protein is CASSLGANYNSPLHF. The CDR3 DNA follows: TGCGCCAGCAGCCTGGGGGCCAACTATAATTCACCCCTCCACTTT. The chain couples TRBV5-1 to TRBJ1-6, with D perhaps matching TRBD1 (6 bases). The CDR3 loop spans 15 amino acids. Between the trimmed V and J ends, which lost 4 bases and 3 bases, there was a span of 11 bases. Per the germline V gene, CDR1 is SGHRS and CDR2 is YFSETQ.